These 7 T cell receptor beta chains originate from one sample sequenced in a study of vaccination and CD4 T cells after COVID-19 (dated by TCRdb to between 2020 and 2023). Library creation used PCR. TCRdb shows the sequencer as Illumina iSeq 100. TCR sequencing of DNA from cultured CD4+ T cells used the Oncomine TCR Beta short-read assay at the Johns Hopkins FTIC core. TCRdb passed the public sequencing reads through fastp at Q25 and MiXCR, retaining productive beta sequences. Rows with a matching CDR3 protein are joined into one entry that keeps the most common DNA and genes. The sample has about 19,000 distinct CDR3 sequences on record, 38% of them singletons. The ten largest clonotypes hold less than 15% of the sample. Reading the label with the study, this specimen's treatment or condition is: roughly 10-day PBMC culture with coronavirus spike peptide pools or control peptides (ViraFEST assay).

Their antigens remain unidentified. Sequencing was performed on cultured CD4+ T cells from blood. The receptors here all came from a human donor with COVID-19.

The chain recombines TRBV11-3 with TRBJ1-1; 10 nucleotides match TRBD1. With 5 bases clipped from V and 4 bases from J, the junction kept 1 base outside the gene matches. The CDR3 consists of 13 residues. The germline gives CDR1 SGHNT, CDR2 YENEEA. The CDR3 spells CASSGDRGTEAFF. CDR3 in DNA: TGTGCCAGCAGCGGGGACAGGGGCACTGAAGCTTTCTTT.

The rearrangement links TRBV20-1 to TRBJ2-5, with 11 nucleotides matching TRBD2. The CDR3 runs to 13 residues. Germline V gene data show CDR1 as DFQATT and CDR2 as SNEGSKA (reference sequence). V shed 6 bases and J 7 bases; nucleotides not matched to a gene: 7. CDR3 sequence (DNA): TGCAGTGCCAATAGCGGGGGGGCCGCGACCCAGTACTTC. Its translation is CSANSGGAATQYF.

The CDR3 spells CASSADRVSEAFF. The CDR3 DNA sequence: TGCGCCAGCAGTGCGGACAGGGTTAGTGAAGCTTTCTTT. The V and J genes are TRBV10-2 and TRBJ1-1; the match to TRBD1 covers 8 bases. The germline CDR1 and CDR2 sequences are WSHSY and SAAADI. Unmatched junction bases numbered 5, after V lost 4 bases and J lost 7 bases. There are 13 residues in the CDR3.

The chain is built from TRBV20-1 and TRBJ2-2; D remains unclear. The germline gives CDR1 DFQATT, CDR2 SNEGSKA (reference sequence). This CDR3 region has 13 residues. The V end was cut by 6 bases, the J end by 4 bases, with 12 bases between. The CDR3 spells CSAAGPSTGELFF. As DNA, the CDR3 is TGCAGTGCCGCAGGCCCGAGCACCGGGGAGCTGTTTTTT.

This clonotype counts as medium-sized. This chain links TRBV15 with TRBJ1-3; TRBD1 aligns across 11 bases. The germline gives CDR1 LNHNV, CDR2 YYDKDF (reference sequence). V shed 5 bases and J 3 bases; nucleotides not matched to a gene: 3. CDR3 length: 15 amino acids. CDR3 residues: CATSWDRGNGNTIYF. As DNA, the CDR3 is TGTGCCACCAGCTGGGACAGGGGGAATGGAAACACCATATATTTT.

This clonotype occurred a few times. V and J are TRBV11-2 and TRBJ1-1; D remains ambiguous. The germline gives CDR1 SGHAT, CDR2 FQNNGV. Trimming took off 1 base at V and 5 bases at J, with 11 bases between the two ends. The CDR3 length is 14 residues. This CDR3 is CASSLAWQPTEAFF. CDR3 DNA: TGTGCCAGCAGCTTAGCATGGCAGCCGACTGAAGCTTTCTTT.

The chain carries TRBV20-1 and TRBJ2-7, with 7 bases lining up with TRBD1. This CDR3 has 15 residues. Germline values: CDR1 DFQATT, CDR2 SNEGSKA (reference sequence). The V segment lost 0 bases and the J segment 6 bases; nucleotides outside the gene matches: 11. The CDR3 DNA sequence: TGCAGTGCTAGAGACGACAGGGCCCCCATAGGCGAGCAGTACTTC. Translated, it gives CSARDDRAPIGEQYF.